This T cell receptor (beta chain) was observed in a study of blood T cells in healthy people across ages (dated by TCRdb to about 2015). In terms of the full investigation: In model experiments, template switching captured roughly one uniquely barcoded TCR beta cDNA molecule for every two T cells. The study measured age-related changes in TCR beta repertoire diversity using deep sequencing normalized with unique cDNA molecular identifiers. The donors were divided into four age groups: young (average about 16 years), middle-aged (roughly 40), aged (around 59) and long-lived (roughly 82). To avoid experimental bias, donors of different ages were distributed randomly across sequencing lanes. Two additional independent replicas of 1 million unique cDNA reads from the same blood draw were analyzed for two donors (one aged 18 to 30 and one aged 80 or older).

Taken from the germline V gene (reference sequence), the CDR1 and CDR2 loops are LGHDT and YNNKEL. The CDR3 starts with the cysteine, ends with the phenylalanine, and has 11 residues. The sequence is cut down to CDR3 DNA, 33 bases in frame from base 1. The V end loses 10 bases and the J end loses 7 bases, and a stretch of 14 bases separates them. A remark on this clonotype: Its antigen is currently not known. Within one base of it there is no much larger clone, and no base qualities were kept.

The library came from 5' RACE. The listed sequencing device is Illumina HiSeq 2500. A second PCR of about 6 to 11 cycles was run with a J-beta primer mix and a sample-barcoded 5' primer. Each TCR beta cDNA molecule received a unique molecular identifier from a template-switch 5' adaptor carrying 12 random nucleotides. Each sample yielded at least 2.5 million CDR3-containing paired-end reads. First-strand cDNA was synthesized from all RNA with the Mint cDNA synthesis kit, primed by a TRBC-specific oligonucleotide. Following uracil-DNA glycosylase treatment, all cDNA underwent a first 18-cycle PCR with the universal primers M1SS and BC2_uni_R. Processing in the source paper ran as follows. For normalization, 1 million high-quality reads were randomly selected from each sample, with every read carrying a distinct molecular identifier. Reads with shared molecular identifiers were discarded instead of being binned into consensus sequences. MiTCR, run with a Q25 quality threshold and the strictest error-elimination algorithm, handled CDR3 identification, clonotype clustering and error correction. Lower-bound total TCR beta diversity was estimated with a nonparametric unseen species model using Euler transformation. TCRdb trimmed public reads at Q25 via fastp, called clones via MiXCR and kept in-frame beta chains. Rows are combined by CDR3 protein, so each entry shows the most common genes and DNA. The V and J calls here are based on TCRdb, not the publication. A total of about 1.5 million distinct CDR3 sequences appear in this sample, about 40% of them only once. Clones ranked in the top ten supply 7.9% of the sample.

Donors were around 37 systemically healthy Caucasian individuals from Russia aged roughly 6 to 100 years. Around 9.9 milliliters of peripheral blood were collected from each donor into EDTA-treated Vacutainer tubes. PBMCs were isolated by Ficoll-Paque density-gradient centrifugation, with at least 6.5 million obtained per sample. Total RNA, at least 6 micrograms per sample, was extracted from PBMCs with Trizol reagent. For every donor, flow cytometry on a PBMC aliquot measured the percentage of naive CD45RAhigh/CD27high T cells. Overall results and qualifications from the work: Because profiling used bulk unsorted PBMCs, naive and antigen-experienced compartments could not be compared conclusively. Total diversity estimates from one million sequenced T cells were considered lower bounds and underestimates. Observed TCR beta diversity correlated strongly with the percentage of naive T cells measured by flow cytometry. Because the CMV infection status of the donors was unknown, age-related changes in expanded clonotypes may potentially have been confounded. As age increased, observed TCR beta diversity per million T cells dropped in a roughly linear way, and a significant reduction was already evident by age about 40. The long-lived group showed more naive CD4+ T cells, fewer expanded clones and increased TCR diversity than the aged group, suggesting age selection.

In this chain, TRBV3-1 is recombined with TRBJ2-7; the D region possibly corresponds to TRBD2 (5 bases align). This sequence was found in a young woman in good health. Specimen: blood. At the DNA level, the sequence is TGTGCCATCGGACCGGGGAATGAGCAGTACTTC. Its protein product is CAIGPGNEQYF.